The rows below give T cell receptor beta chains drawn from one sample of a study of radiotherapy plus CTLA-4 blockade in lung cancer. The protocol was immunoSEQ multiplex PCR, while the TCRdb copy is restricted to in-frame clones and leaves out a portion. The repertoire has 35,000 to 45,000 clones, just under 75% of them found once; the top ten carry roughly a tenth. The specimen comprised peripheral blood, sampled from a patient treated with radiotherapy plus ipilimumab. All receptors derive from a human donor with non-small cell lung cancer who had stable disease on radiotherapy plus ipilimumab. Each CDR3 is given with its conserved first and last residue. The D gene is left open where the match is weak. Size tells how often a clone was seen (once, few, many) or the class of an expanded clone, and some rows leave it out.

cdr3_length d_call j_call clone_size v_call cdr3_aa cdr3_nt
17 . TRBJ2-5 . TRBV4-3 CASSQSYRAADRIEQYF TGCGCCAGCAGCCAATCGTACCGGGCCGCTGACAGAATAGAGCAGTACTTC
18 . TRBJ2-3 . TRBV30 CAWSVSKLSVPGTDTQYF TGTGCCTGGAGTGTATCGAAGCTTTCCGTCCCGGGGACAGATACGCAGTATTTT
13 . TRBJ1-2 . TRBV5-1 CASSLDGDYGYTF TGCGCCAGCAGCTTGGACGGAGACTATGGCTACACCTTC
14 . TRBJ1-5 few TRBV7-2 CASSFGLSNQPQHF TGTGCCAGCAGCTTCGGACTGAGCAATCAGCCCCAGCATTTT
14 . TRBJ2-2 . TRBV9 CASSVPTPSGELFF TGTGCCAGCAGCGTCCCGACACCTTCCGGGGAGCTGTTTTTT
14 TRBD1 TRBJ1-1 . TRBV6-4 CASSATGGVTEAFF TGTGCCAGCAGTGCGACAGGGGGAGTCACTGAAGCTTTCTTT
15 TRBD2 TRBJ2-3 . TRBV12-5 CASAYGGGYTDTQYF TGTGCTAGTGCCTACGGGGGGGGGTACACAGATACGCAGTATTTT
15 . TRBJ1-1 . TRBV7-9 CASSLQGQKNTEAFF TGTGCCAGCAGCTTACAGGGGCAGAAGAACACTGAAGCTTTCTTT
15 . TRBJ2-5 few TRBV25-1 CASSEYSGSGETQYF TGTGCCAGCAGTGAATATTCGGGGTCGGGAGAGACCCAGTACTTC
16 TRBD2 TRBJ2-1 . TRBV5-6 CASSLVLVRGGNEQFF TGTGCCAGCAGCTTGGTTCTTGTGCGGGGGGGTAATGAGCAGTTCTTC
14 . TRBJ1-1 few TRBV2 CASSRQLMNTEAFF TGTGCCAGCAGTCGACAGCTCATGAACACTGAAGCTTTCTTT
13 . TRBJ2-1 . TRBV29-1 CSSSDSDRKGQFF TGCAGCTCATCCGACTCAGACAGAAAGGGTCAGTTCTTC
18 TRBD2 TRBJ2-2 . TRBV19 CASSSLPGLAGYTGELFF TGTGCCAGTAGTTCGCTTCCGGGACTAGCGGGGTACACCGGGGAGCTGTTTTTT
11 . TRBJ2-7 . TRBV20-1 CSANSGDEQYF TGCAGTGCTAACTCAGGGGACGAGCAGTACTTC
14 TRBD1 TRBJ2-1 . TRBV19 CASNLQGDHNEQFF TGTGCCAGTAATCTACAGGGGGACCACAATGAGCAGTTCTTC
13 TRBD1 TRBJ1-4 . TRBV4-1 CASSHGQEDKLFF TGCGCCAGCAGCCACGGACAGGAGGATAAACTGTTTTTT
17 . TRBJ1-2 . TRBV10-1 CASSERSGEGVNYGYTF TGCGCCAGCAGTGAGCGATCAGGAGAGGGTGTGAACTATGGCTACACCTTC
14 . TRBJ2-5 . TRBV19 CASSTQEGAREQYF TGTGCCAGTAGTACCCAGGAGGGGGCGAGGGAGCAGTACTTC
14 TRBD1 TRBJ1-2 . TRBV5-4 CASSRDRGNYGYTF TGTGCCAGCAGCCGTGACAGGGGGAATTATGGCTACACCTTC
16 . TRBJ2-3 . TRBV9 CASTPLGSTSTDTQYF TGTGCCAGCACCCCCCTGGGTTCGACTAGCACAGATACGCAGTATTTT
16 TRBD2 TRBJ2-7 few TRBV11-3 CASSSTPPRGLAPLIF TGTGCCAGCAGCTCAACCCCCCCCCGGGGACTAGCGCCCTTAATCTTC
16 . TRBJ1-1 . TRBV19 CASSIRVGGGNTEAFF TGTGCCAGTAGTATACGAGTGGGGGGAGGCAACACTGAAGCTTTCTTT
15 TRBD2 TRBJ2-2 few TRBV9 CASNRGGPNTGELFF TGTGCCAGCAACCGCGGGGGGCCGAACACCGGGGAGCTGTTTTTT
12 . TRBJ1-1 . TRBV12-5 CASVDGGTEAFF TGTGCTAGTGTAGACGGGGGCACTGAAGCTTTCTTT
16 TRBD1 TRBJ2-5 . TRBV7-9 CASSFTGQGNQETQYF TGTGCCAGCAGCTTCACAGGACAGGGCAATCAAGAGACCCAGTACTTC
16 TRBD2 TRBJ2-1 few TRBV7-9 CASSSDRHSGGAEQFF TGTGCCAGCAGCTCCGACCGCCATAGCGGGGGGGCTGAGCAGTTCTTC
11 . TRBJ2-3 . TRBV5-1 CASSPGDTQYF TGCGCCAGCAGCCCGGGTGATACGCAGTATTTT
13 . TRBJ1-2 . TRBV11-3 CASSLGSSVGYTF TGTGCCAGCAGCTTAGGTTCCTCGGTTGGCTACACCTTC
16 TRBD1 TRBJ2-7 many TRBV5-1 CASSIRPGTGNHEQYF TGCGCCAGCAGCATACGTCCCGGGACAGGGAACCACGAGCAGTACTTC
14 TRBD1 TRBJ2-7 once TRBV5-1 CASSLQGAPGEQYF TGCGCCAGCAGCCTCCAGGGGGCGCCGGGTGAGCAGTACTTC
13 TRBD1 TRBJ1-1 . TRBV2 CASSGTGGASAFF TGTGCCAGCAGTGGGACAGGGGGCGCTTCGGCTTTCTTT
13 . TRBJ1-2 . TRBV29-1 CSVYRELDYGYTF TGCAGCGTTTACAGGGAATTGGACTATGGCTACACCTTC
15 TRBD1 TRBJ2-1 . TRBV7-9 CASHRTGQGFVEQFF TGTGCCAGCCACCGCACGGGACAGGGATTTGTTGAGCAGTTCTTC
13 . TRBJ2-2 . TRBV4-1 CASSPSQGWELFF TGCGCCAGCAGCCCGAGCCAGGGGTGGGAGCTGTTTTTT
16 TRBD1 TRBJ1-1 . TRBV5-6 CASNLRTGGFSAEAFF TGTGCCAGCAACCTGAGGACAGGTGGGTTCAGTGCTGAAGCTTTCTTT
15 TRBD1 TRBJ2-6 . TRBV7-2 CASSPQGPGANVLTF TGTGCCAGCAGCCCACAGGGGCCTGGGGCCAACGTCCTGACTTTC
15 . TRBJ2-7 . TRBV27 CASSLMGRRSYEQYF TGTGCCAGCAGTTTAATGGGCAGGCGATCCTACGAGCAGTACTTC
13 TRBD1 TRBJ1-4 . TRBV2 CASNGQGMEKLFF TGTGCCAGCAACGGACAGGGGATGGAAAAACTGTTTTTT
14 . TRBJ2-1 . TRBV7-3 CASSLDYSYNEQFF TGTGCCAGCAGCTTAGACTATTCCTACAATGAGCAGTTCTTC
14 TRBD1 TRBJ1-1 . TRBV6-5 CASSYSGTGPEAFF TGTGCCAGCAGTTACTCGGGGACAGGGCCTGAAGCTTTCTTT
15 TRBD1 TRBJ1-6 . TRBV5-1 CASSWTGTGGSPLHF TGCGCCAGCAGCTGGACCGGGACAGGGGGTTCACCCCTCCACTTT
15 . TRBJ1-4 . TRBV5-4 CASSFGDRFNEKLFF TGTGCCAGCAGCTTCGGTGACAGATTTAATGAAAAACTGTTTTTT